The 8 T cell receptor beta chains given below trace back to one sample, sequenced in a study of shared clonotypes between healthy human individuals. Data came from immunoSEQ multiplex PCR; TCRdb stores just in-frame clones and leaves some out. The sample lists fewer than 1.6 million clones; about 98.5% were seen once. Specimen: naive CD4+ T cells sorted from blood. Subset of the sample: CD45RA+ positively selected. The origin of the receptors is a man aged 25 to 45 in good health.

Turning to this clone: Other DNA sequences in this specimen translate into the identical CDR3. The CDR3 DNA follows: TGCGCCAGCAGCTTGGCGTTCACTTCTTACGAGCAGTACTTC. It translates to CASSLAFTSYEQYF. The V gene is TRBV5-1, the J gene TRBJ2-7; no clear D gene. CDR3 length equals 14 residues. V was trimmed by 0 bases and J by 4 bases, leaving 11 bases between them. The germline CDR1 and CDR2 sequences are SGHRS and YFSETQ. Full variable domain (missing parts from reference TRBV5-1 and TRBJ2-7): KAGVTQTPRYLIKTRGQQVTLSCSPISGHRSVSWYQQTPGQGLQFLFEYFSETQRNKGNFPGRFSGRQFSNSRSEMNVSTLELGDSALYLCASSLAFTSYEQYFGPGTRLTVT.

The chain carries TRBV5-4 and TRBJ2-2, with a tentative D call TRBD1 (5 bases). V was cut by 0 bases and J by 4 bases, with 10 bases left in between. The CDR3 covers 15 residues. Germline loops: CDR1 SGHNT, CDR2 YYREEE (reference sequence). CDR3 sequence (DNA): TGTGCCAGCAGCTTGGGCCACAGGAGCACCGGGGAGCTGTTTTTT. Its translation: CASSLGHRSTGELFF.

The chain is built from TRBV20-1 and TRBJ2-5; TRBD1 or TRBD2 may be the D gene (5 bases each). CDR3 length: 11 amino acids. V was clipped by 3 bases and J by 7 bases, with 9 bases between them. Germline lookup yields CDR1 DFQATT and CDR2 SNEGSKA (reference sequence). CDR3 bases: TGCAGTGCTAGGGGACCGGGGACCCAGTACTTC. Translation: CSARGPGTQYF.

This clone was seen just once. The chain has TRBV29-1 and TRBJ2-1, with 9 bases that match TRBD2. V lost 6 bases, J lost 7 bases, and 7 bases stayed unmatched. There are 13 residues in the CDR3. CDR1 SQVTM and CDR2 ANQGSEA come from the germline V gene. CDR3 sequence: CSVRLAVGNEQFF. For the CDR3, the DNA is TGCAGCGTGAGACTAGCGGTCGGGAATGAGCAGTTCTTC.

CDR3 region: CASSSKRTAGANVLTF. CDR3 sequence (DNA): TGTGCCAGCAGCTCAAAACGGACGGCTGGGGCCAACGTCCTGACTTTC. The chain joins TRBV7-6 to TRBJ2-6; no definite D call. Between the trimmed V and J ends, which lost 4 bases and 2 bases, there was a span of 12 bases. From germline, CDR1 is SGHVS and CDR2 FNYEAQ. This CDR3 comprises 16 residues.

This chain links TRBV27 with TRBJ2-7; 10 bases map to TRBD2. The CDR3 has 17 residues. The germline V gene has CDR1 MNHEY and CDR2 SMNVEV (reference sequence). V lost 2 bases and J lost 0; bases outside the gene matches: 7. The CDR3 reads CASSLMTSGLGSYEQYF. The CDR3 region has the DNA TGTGCCAGCAGTTTAATGACTAGCGGGCTGGGCTCCTACGAGCAGTACTTC.

This chain connects TRBV5-1 to TRBJ1-3; D remains ambiguous. Trimming pared 2 bases from V and 2 bases from J, leaving 14 bases between. CDR1 and CDR2 (germline): SGHRS, YFSETQ. The length of the CDR3 is 16 residues. The chain's CDR3 is CASSFTGIGPGNTIYF. The DNA for the CDR3 is TGCGCCAGCAGCTTTACTGGGATCGGCCCTGGAAACACCATATATTTT.

The V and J genes are TRBV10-3 and TRBJ2-5; weak D call: TRBD2 (7 bases). The CDR3 contains 11 residues. Germline V lookup: CDR1 ENHRY, CDR2 SYGVKD. The germline V and J ends were trimmed by 11 bases and 1 base, with 8 bases remaining between them. The CDR3 DNA follows: TGTGCCGCGGGGGCCCAAGAGACCCAGTACTTC. It yields the protein CAAGAQETQYF.